These 14 T cell receptor beta chains originate from one sample sequenced in a study of cytomegalovirus exposure and HLA in healthy donors. Vbeta (60) and Jbeta (13) primers were used in the PCR. The assay was immunoSEQ multiplex PCR, and TCRdb's table has in-frame clones only and misses some. The table shows some 110,000 clones, with about four fifths occurring only once. What was sequenced was PBMCs. These receptors were collected from a man aged 30 to 45 in good health and CMV-seropositive.

This clone was counted a few times. The chain is built from TRBV5-8 and TRBJ2-5; no definite D call. Trimming removed 6 bases from V and 5 bases from J, with 14 bases in between. The CDR3 has 13 amino acids. The germline gives CDR1 SGHTS, CDR2 YDEGEE. CDR3 DNA sequence: TGTGCCAGCAAGTACCGCGCGTGGGAGACCCAGTACTTC. Translated: CASKYRAWETQYF.

The rearrangement links TRBV6-6 to TRBJ2-5; 12 nucleotides align to TRBD2. The germline gives CDR1 MNHNY, CDR2 SVGAGI (reference sequence). The length of the CDR3 is 14 residues. The trim removed 6 bases at V and 7 bases at J, leaving 6 bases unmatched. The CDR3 bases are TGTGCCAGCAGAAGGACTAGCGGGGATGGGACCCAGTACTTC. The encoded protein is CASRRTSGDGTQYF.

The V and J genes are TRBV7-9 and TRBJ2-5, with TRBD1 identical over 9 bases. Germline loops: CDR1 SEHNR, CDR2 FQNEAQ (reference sequence). Trimming removed 5 bases from V and 3 bases from J; junction bases left unmatched: 4. CDR3 length: 14 residues. The CDR3 protein is CASSLGQGEETQYF. The DNA for the CDR3 is TGTGCCAGCAGCCTGGGACAGGGAGAAGAGACCCAGTACTTC.

The rearrangement links TRBV9 to TRBJ2-2; 9 bases map to TRBD1. Looked up from germline, CDR1 is SGDLS and CDR2 is YYNGEE. J was trimmed by 4 bases and V by 1 base; bases with no gene match: 5. This CDR3 is 16 amino acids long. The CDR3 nucleotides read TGTGCCAGCAGCGTACCGGACAGGGGCGGCACCGGGGAGCTGTTTTTT. Translated, it gives CASSVPDRGGTGELFF.

The chain employs TRBV7-2 and TRBJ1-1, with D tentatively TRBD1 (6 bases). There are 13 residues in the CDR3. Trimming pared 5 bases from V and 6 bases from J, leaving 13 bases between. Per germline, CDR1 SGHTA and CDR2 FQGNSA. DNA of the CDR3: TGTGCCAGCAGCCCTTCCGGGGGGCCTGAAGCTTTCTTT. It yields the protein CASSPSGGPEAFF.

The rearrangement joins TRBV4-1 to TRBJ2-3; D is possibly TRBD1 (6 bases). The germline V and J ends were trimmed by 2 bases and 5 bases, with 11 bases remaining between them. The CDR3 sequence is 14 residues long. Germline CDR1 is MGHRA and CDR2 is YSYEKL. As DNA, the CDR3 is TGCGCCAGCAGCCAAATAAAACAGGGAGATACGCAGTATTTT. Its translation is CASSQIKQGDTQYF.

The chain couples TRBV7-2 to TRBJ1-5; D call uncertain. The CDR3 is 15 amino acids. Trimming took 2 bases from V and 4 from J, leaving 12 bases between them. Germline lookup yields CDR1 SGHTA and CDR2 FQGNSA. The CDR3 protein is CASSLRGNGNQPQHF. CDR3 sequence (DNA): TGTGCCAGCAGCTTACGCGGGAACGGGAATCAGCCCCAGCATTTT.

This clone was detected once. This chain joins TRBV28 and TRBJ1-1; TRBD1 is a possible D gene (6 bases). The CDR3 has 15 amino acids. V lost 7 bases, J lost 1 base, and 16 bases lay in between. Germline values: CDR1 MDHEN, CDR2 SYDVKM. The CDR3 here is CASTPGGAGNTEAFF. CDR3 nucleotide sequence: TGTGCCAGCACTCCGGGGGGCGCGGGGAACACTGAAGCTTTCTTT.

CDR3 region: CAWHIGREAFF. CDR3 DNA sequence: TGTGCCTGGCACATTGGTCGTGAAGCTTTCTTT. The V and J genes are TRBV30 and TRBJ1-1; D gene ambiguous. The CDR3 sequence is 11 residues long. Trimming cost V 5 bases and J 7 bases, with 11 bases left between them. CDR1 GTSNPN and CDR2 SVGIG come from the germline V gene (reference sequence).

V is TRBV7-8 and J is TRBJ2-5; no clear D. CDR3 length: 14 amino acids. The germline V gene encodes CDR1 SGHVS and CDR2 FQNEAQ. V was cut by 2 bases and J by 3 bases, with 10 bases left in between. DNA of the CDR3: TGTGCCAGCAGCTTATTTGACTCAAAAGAGACCCAGTACTTC. Its translation: CASSLFDSKETQYF.

V and J are TRBV10-1 and TRBJ2-1, with 10 positions matching TRBD2. The germline V gene encodes CDR1 WNHNN and CDR2 SYGVQD (reference sequence). The length of the CDR3 is 16 residues. Germline trimming cut 0 bases from V and 4 bases from J; bases unmatched to any gene: 3. The CDR3 nucleotides read TGCGCCAGCAGTGAGTCGCTAGCGGGGGCGTACAATGAGCAGTTCTTC. Residues: CASSESLAGAYNEQFF.

As for this clone: The same CDR3 arises from other DNA sequences in this sample as well. The rearrangement joins TRBV7-6 to TRBJ1-3, with D unclear. V lost 3 bases to trimming and J lost 4 bases, with 16 bases between them. Germline lookup yields CDR1 SGHVS and CDR2 FNYEAQ. The CDR3 is 16 amino acids. CDR3 residues: CASSFPPALEGNTIYF. In DNA form, the CDR3 reads TGTGCCAGCAGCTTCCCCCCAGCGCTAGAGGGAAACACCATATATTTT.

CDR3 in DNA: TGTGCCAGCAGCCAGGGCGGAACTAGCACAGATACGCAGTATTTT. It translates to CASSQGGTSTDTQYF. J is TRBJ2-3 and V is TRBV9, with D perhaps TRBD1 (5 bases). Germline loops: CDR1 SGDLS, CDR2 YYNGEE. V dropped 4 bases and J dropped 0 bases, with 12 bases sitting between them. This CDR3 has 15 amino acids. The whole variable domain, filled in from reference TRBV9 and TRBJ2-3, reads DSGVTQTPKHLITATGQRVTLRCSPRSGDLSVYWYQQSLDQGLQFLIQYYNGEERAKGNILERFSAQQFPDLHSELNLSSLELGDSALYFCASSQGGTSTDTQYFGPGTRLTVL.

The genes are TRBV29-1 and TRBJ2-3; tentatively, D is TRBD2 (6 bases). The germline V gene encodes CDR1 SQVTM and CDR2 ANQGSEA. This CDR3 is built from 16 residues. V shed 6 bases and J shed 1 base, with 20 bases lying between them. In nucleotides, the CDR3 is TGCAGCGTCTCCAAGGGAGGAGGCGGGGGCACAGATACGCAGTATTTT. Its protein is CSVSKGGGGGTDTQYF.